Listed below are T cell receptor beta chains from one sample, sequenced in a study of cytomegalovirus exposure and HLA in healthy donors. Sequencing was performed with immunoSEQ multiplex PCR; in TCRdb, only in-frame clones are kept and a portion is missing. The table includes 100,000 to 150,000 clones, about two thirds detected once. The sequencing sample was made of PBMCs. The receptors here all came from a man in his sixties in good health and CMV-seropositive. CDR3s include the opening cysteine and the closing phenylalanine or tryptophan. The D gene is left open where the match is weak.

TRBD1 | TRBJ2-1 | 16 | TRBV5-8 | CASHYFPGTGRNEQFF
NA | TRBJ1-2 | 13 | TRBV28 | CASSFGGADVYTF
NA | TRBJ2-2 | 14 | TRBV2 | CASSRLTNTGELFF
NA | TRBJ1-5 | 13 | TRBV18 | CASSLRQYQPQHF
TRBD1 | TRBJ1-1 | 15 | TRBV5-1 | CASSLGQGDLNQAFF
TRBD1 | TRBJ2-1 | 14 | TRBV28 | CASSSIQGPIEQFF
NA | TRBJ1-6 | 14 | TRBV6-1 | CASSELDGDSPLHF
TRBD1 | TRBJ2-1 | 15 | TRBV11-2 | CASRGLAGGYNEQFF
NA | TRBJ1-5 | 12 | TRBV6-1 | CASSVLIQPQHF
TRBD1 | TRBJ1-5 | 14 | TRBV2 | CASKPEGARQPQHF
TRBD1 | TRBJ2-7 | 15 | TRBV7-3 | CASSPKQGVVGEQYF
NA | TRBJ2-1 | 16 | TRBV7-3 | CASRARGGLSYNEQFF
NA | TRBJ1-5 | 13 | TRBV19 | CASTPQGFQPQHF
NA | TRBJ2-7 | 15 | TRBV9 | CASSVAGGGAYEQYF
NA | TRBJ1-1 | 13 | TRBV29-1 | CSVVVQGWTEAFF
NA | TRBJ2-7 | 15 | TRBV5-1 | CASSLGGGGSGEQYF
NA | TRBJ2-5 | 13 | TRBV19 | CASSLRESTYQYF
NA | TRBJ1-2 | 13 | TRBV5-6 | CASSPGVNYGYTF
TRBD2 | TRBJ2-3 | 16 | TRBV7-3 | CASSIGTSGSSDTQYF
TRBD1 | TRBJ1-4 | 15 | TRBV19 | CASGDSYATNEKLFF
TRBD1 | TRBJ2-3 | 17 | TRBV18 | CASSPGNRGQTGDTQYF
NA | TRBJ2-3 | 15 | TRBV9 | CASSGELAGTDTQYF
TRBD1 | TRBJ1-6 | 15 | TRBV18 | CASSLPTGRSSPLHF
TRBD2 | TRBJ2-5 | 13 | TRBV29-1 | CSVRLAGTAEQYF
TRBD1 | TRBJ2-7 | 12 | TRBV29-1 | CSTRTGDYEQYF
NA | TRBJ2-1 | 13 | TRBV6-5 | CASSYSSYVEQFF
NA | TRBJ2-3 | 14 | TRBV5-1 | CASSLSRPTDTQYF
NA | TRBJ2-2 | 13 | TRBV7-2 | CASMPGGTGELFF
TRBD1 | TRBJ1-1 | 16 | TRBV2 | CASVRDRVILNTEAFF
NA | TRBJ1-1 | 14 | TRBV7-9 | CASSLGGQNTEAFF
TRBD1 | TRBJ2-1 | 12 | TRBV2 | CAGNRGLNEQFF
TRBD1 | TRBJ1-1 | 14 | TRBV11-1 | CASSLGGTGSEAFF
NA | TRBJ2-7 | 14 | TRBV10-3 | CAISVGRGDYEQYF
TRBD1 | TRBJ2-7 | 12 | TRBV27 | CASSSGQREQYF
NA | TRBJ1-2 | 10 | TRBV6-1 | CATRRYGYTF
NA | TRBJ2-1 | 13 | TRBV7-7 | CASSLGRDNEQFF
NA | TRBJ2-7 | 12 | TRBV7-9 | CSSSLSGLEQYF
NA | TRBJ1-5 | 15 | TRBV2 | CASRGGTTRNQPQHF
NA | NA | 14 | TRBV30 | CAWSPSLGAYEQYF
TRBD1 | TRBJ1-5 | 14 | TRBV19 | CASSTRQGEQPQHF
NA | TRBJ2-1 | 14 | TRBV9 | CASSVTQGEGKQFF